The TCR beta chain described here comes from a study of T cell responses to AZD1222 COVID-19 vaccine. V lost 4 bases to trimming and J lost 5 bases; unmatched junction nucleotides: 12. The germline V gene has CDR1 SGHDT and CDR2 YYEEEE. The CDR3 consists of 16 residues. This clone showed up just once. Profiled with immunoSEQ multiplex PCR; TCRdb holds only in-frame clones, not every one. Of roughly 110,000 clones in the sample, around 92% were seen once. The receptor was isolated from an adult in good health. The specimen was peripheral blood, collected on day 0 of AZD1222 vaccination. This chain uses TRBV5-6 with TRBJ1-1; 9 nucleotides line up with TRBD1. CDR3 sequence (DNA): TGTGCCAGCAGCCTCCGACCACAGGGGGCAGGAACTGAAGCTTTCTTT. Translation gives CASSLRPQGAGTEAFF.